This T cell receptor beta chain emerged from a study of shared clonotypes between healthy human individuals. Overall study results and limits: Non-shared clonotypes displayed generation probabilities falling below those of clonotypes present in all four donors. Clonotype sharing among donors was expected to depend on sequencing depth.

Germline V gene data show CDR1 as MGHRA and CDR2 as YSYEKL. The CDR3 runs to 15 residues. Trimming removed 1 base from V and 0 bases from J; junction bases left unmatched: 0. Method: immunoSEQ multiplex PCR; TCRdb's copy keeps in-frame clones and lacks some. The table shows under 600,000 clones, with roughly 98% occurring only once. CD8 cells classed as naive were CD45RO-negative and positively selected for CCR7, excluding terminally differentiated effector memory CD45RA+ cells. To note about this clone: The antigen is not known. The same CDR3 is also encoded by other DNA sequences in this sample.

V and J are TRBV4-1 and TRBJ2-1; 7 positions match TRBD2. The TCR was taken from a man aged 25 to 40 in good health. Material for sequencing was naive CD8+ T cells sorted from blood. In nucleotides, the CDR3 is TGCGCCAGCAGCCAAGCGGGGGGCTCCTACAATGAGCAGTTCTTC. Translation gives CASSQAGGSYNEQFF.